The T cell receptor (beta chain) described here comes from a study of blood T cell repertoires in COVID-19. Study-level background: COVID-19 samples collected from the United States, Italy and Spain covered acute and convalescent phases.

Original data processing: Using reference gene primer amplification, nucleated cell counts were estimated. The protocol was immunoSEQ multiplex PCR, while the TCRdb copy is restricted to in-frame clones and leaves out a portion. V, J and clone size are those of that table, while D and trimming were read from the DNA. The table records 200,000 to 250,000 clones, 70% to 85% of them present only once. This clone occurred a few times. The germline gives CDR1 SGHRS, CDR2 YFSETQ. This CDR3 has 19 amino acids. V dropped 2 bases and J dropped 4; count of bases not matched to a gene: 17. The age range of participants was about 18 to 89 years, with residence in around 22 US areas. Grouping used clinical history reported by participants in a survey and questionnaire.

The V gene is TRBV5-1, the J gene TRBJ2-1; 8 nucleotides align to TRBD2. The source of this sequence is a woman between 55 and 75 years old who had recovered from COVID-19. Sequencing input: PBMCs or T cells enriched from blood (not recorded which). CDR3 sequence reads: CASSLRGGGSPLPYNEQFF. CDR3 coding DNA: TGCGCCAGCAGCTTACGGGGCGGGGGGAGTCCCCTTCCGTACAATGAGCAGTTCTTC.